Described below is a single T cell receptor beta chain sequence and its context. Its antigen is undetermined. Germline V lookup: CDR1 SGHKS, CDR2 YYEKEE (reference sequence). V dropped 4 bases and J dropped 6; count of bases not matched to a gene: 8. The CDR3 runs to 16 residues. The data stem from a study of cytomegalovirus exposure and HLA in healthy donors. Study outcomes and limitations: One variant, a missense change in DCLRE1C, was linked in a later analysis to TCR beta V- and J-gene trimming. A later analysis appeared to link common viral pathogens to several of the most significant clusters. According to an earlier analysis, most TCR beta V segments yielded productive rearrangements about 90% or about 30% of the time.

PCR was performed using 60 Vbeta and 13 Jbeta primers. Profiling relied on immunoSEQ multiplex PCR, and the TCRdb table lists in-frame clones only, not all of them. The sample comprises 100,000 or so clones, roughly 80% of which are singletons, and about 6.9% rests with the top ten. This TCR came from a man between 25 and 39 years old in good health and CMV-seropositive. The specimen was PBMCs. The chain has TRBV5-5 and TRBJ1-6; TRBD1 matches at 9 bases. CDR3 sequence: CASSPLGTGPNSPLHF. CDR3 nucleotides: TGTGCCAGCAGCCCTCTTGGGACAGGGCCTAATTCACCCCTCCACTTT. The full variable domain, completed using reference TRBV5-5 and TRBJ1-6, is DAGVTQSPTHLIKTRGQQVTLRCSPISGHKSVSWYQQVLGQGPQFIFQYYEKEERGRGNFPDRFSARQFPNYSSELNVNALLLGDSALYLCASSPLGTGPNSPLHFGNGTRLTVT.